The 27 T cell receptor beta chains listed next were all sequenced from one sample in a study of read filtering for tumor transcriptome and immune sequencing. From roughly 400 ng of RNA, a library with molecular barcoded alpha/delta and beta/gamma adaptors was made. One entry per CDR3 protein results from TCRdb running MiXCR on the reads. This table holds 35,000 to 40,000 distinct CDR3 sequences, roughly an eighth found once. Input material: a population of CD138-negative cells sorted from bone marrow. Source of these receptors: a donor at least 40 years old with multiple myeloma.

This clonotype was picked up many times. The J gene is TRBJ2-7, the V gene TRBV28; no reliable D call. The length of the CDR3 is 12 residues. Germline loops: CDR1 MDHEN, CDR2 SYDVKM. V dropped 6 bases and J dropped 4 bases, with 10 bases sitting between them. The DNA for the CDR3 is TGTGCCAGCAGACGGGTCCCATACGAGCAGTACTTC. It specifies CASRRVPYEQYF. The variable domain in full, with the rest retrieved from reference TRBV28 and TRBJ2-7, is DVKVTQSSRYLVKRTGEKVFLECVQDMDHENMFWYRQDPGLGLRLIYFSYDVKMKEKGDIPEGYSVSREKKERFSLILESASTNQTSMYLCASRRVPYEQYFGPGTRLTVT.

Concerning this clonotype: The junction does not match germline at one end; this may be a read error. The chain uses TRBV23-1 and TRBJ2-7; D gene unclear. TRBV23-1 is designated an ORF whose function remains uncertain. CDR3 length: 13 amino acids. The CDR3, as DNA: TGCGCCAGCGGTCAATGCCGGGTCTACGAGCGGTACTTC. The encoded protein is CASGQCRVYERYF.

This clonotype was observed at least ten times. The rearrangement links TRBV18 to TRBJ1-1, with D tentatively TRBD1 (5 bases). Trimming left V 3 bases short and J 4 bases short, with 12 bases between. This CDR3 has 14 amino acids. From germline, CDR1 is KGHSH and CDR2 LQKENI. This CDR3 reads CASSPWDPGTEAFF. The CDR3 region has the DNA TGTGCCAGCTCACCTTGGGACCCGGGCACTGAAGCTTTCTTT.

This clonotype was recorded at least ten times. The chain has TRBV30 and TRBJ1-6; D is uncertain. Germline lookup yields CDR1 GTSNPN and CDR2 SVGIG (reference sequence). The CDR3 is 14 amino acids. Trimming pared 0 bases from V and 8 bases from J, leaving 11 bases between. The CDR3 DNA is TGTGCCTGGAGTGTCTTCGGTAGGGATTCACCCCTCCACTTT. This sequence encodes CAWSVFGRDSPLHF.

This clonotype was recorded a few times. This may arise from a read error, as a much more abundant clone is one base away. This rearrangement joins TRBV14 to TRBJ2-2; D perhaps matches TRBD2 (6 bases). This CDR3 spans 18 amino acids. CDR1 is SGHDN, CDR2 FVKESK, per germline. CDR3 sequence: CASSQDPTHSSNTGGLFF. The CDR3 DNA is TGTGCCAGCAGCCAAGATCCGACGCACAGCTCGAACACCGGGGGGCTGTTTTTT.

This clonotype was recorded at least ten times. V gene TRBV5-1 combines with J gene TRBJ2-1, with D perhaps assigned TRBD1 or TRBD2 (5 bases each). Trimming stripped 3 bases from V and 0 bases from J, with 13 bases between. Germline loops: CDR1 SGHRS, CDR2 YFSETQ. CDR3 length: 16 residues. This CDR3 is CASSSQGGGSYNEQFF. In DNA, the CDR3 is TGCGCCAGCAGCTCCCAGGGCGGAGGCTCCTACAATGAGCAGTTCTTC.

This clonotype was found many times. This chain uses TRBV20-1 with TRBJ2-7; TRBD2 matches at 11 bases. Per the germline V gene, CDR1 is DFQATT and CDR2 is SNEGSKA (reference sequence). The CDR3 covers 14 residues. Trimming took 5 bases from V and 7 from J; bases not matched to a gene: 10. The CDR3, as DNA: TGCAGTGCTGCGAAGACTAGCGGGGCCGCGGAGCAGTACTTC. It yields the protein CSAAKTSGAAEQYF.

This clonotype was observed a few times. The V gene is TRBV12-3 or TRBV12-4, the J gene TRBJ2-5; perhaps TRBD2 as D (6 bases). V shed 8 bases and J shed 3 bases, with 13 bases lying between them. This CDR3 contains 13 residues. The CDR3, as DNA: TGTGCCAGCGGACGGAGGGCGAAAGAGACCCAGTACTTC. Protein: CASGRRAKETQYF.

There are many counts of this clonotype. The rearrangement links TRBV29-1 to TRBJ2-7; a possible D gene is TRBD2 (6 bases). Trimming removed 8 bases from V and 4 bases from J, with 12 bases in between. This CDR3 comprises 11 residues. The germline CDR1 and CDR2 sequences are SQVTM and ANQGSEA. Here the CDR3 reads CSPRDSYEQYF. CDR3 DNA: TGCAGCCCTCGGGACTCTTACGAGCAGTACTTC.

This clonotype was detected ten times or more. The chain employs TRBV7-2 and TRBJ1-5; TRBD1 might be the D (5 bases). Trimming removed 7 bases from V and 4 bases from J, with 8 bases in between. Germline CDR1 is SGHTA and CDR2 is FQGNSA. This CDR3 region has 12 residues. For the CDR3, the DNA is TGTGCCAGCACCAGGGAGAATCAGCCCCAGCATTTT. Encoded protein: CASTRENQPQHF.

This clonotype was recorded at least ten times. The rearrangement joins TRBV7-9 to TRBJ2-5; possibly TRBD2 for D (5 bases). V was clipped by 1 base and J by 2 bases, with 8 bases between them. There are 14 residues in the CDR3. Germline CDR1 and CDR2: SEHNR and FQNEAQ (reference sequence). The CDR3 DNA reads TGTGCCAGCAGCTTAGATATAGCGCAAGAGACCCAGTACTTC. It translates to CASSLDIAQETQYF.

In its sample, this clonotype was seen many times. The chain couples TRBV30 to TRBJ2-6; D ambiguous. The germline V gene encodes CDR1 GTSNPN and CDR2 SVGIG (reference sequence). Trimming removed 2 bases at V and 3 bases at J, with 5 bases between. This CDR3 has 13 amino acids. The CDR3 spells CAWSHVGANVLTF. The CDR3, as DNA: TGTGCCTGGAGTCATGTTGGGGCCAACGTCCTGACTTTC.

A word on this clonotype: This may stem from a read error, because a much larger clone lies one nucleotide away. V usage is TRBV4-1 and J usage is TRBJ1-5; unclear D gene. From germline, CDR1 is MGHRA and CDR2 YSYEKL. The CDR3 runs to 16 residues. This CDR3 reads CASSQGVVGYPQPQRF. The CDR3 DNA is TGTGCCAGCAGCCAAGGAGTCGTCGGCTATCCTCAGCCCCAGCGTTTT.

This clonotype was detected only a few times. The gene calls are TRBV2 and TRBJ2-6; unclear D gene. The germline V gene encodes CDR1 SNHLY and CDR2 FYNNEI. The CDR3 contains 14 residues. Deletions cut 8 bases from V and 1 base from J, with 9 bases between. Here the CDR3 reads CASLTISGANVLTF. CDR3 DNA sequence: TGTGCCAGCCTGACCATTTCTGGGGCCAACGTCCTGACTTTC.

This clonotype was picked up a small number of times. The likely explanation is a read error, given a far larger clone one base away. The chain joins TRBV5-1 to TRBJ2-5, with 10 bases identical to TRBD1. Germline lookup yields CDR1 SGHRS and CDR2 YFSETQ. This CDR3 has 15 residues. J was trimmed by 11 bases and V by 6 bases; bases with no gene match: 16. For the CDR3, the DNA is TGCGCCAGCACTTTCGGACAGGGGGTACGAGGTGAGCAGTACTTC. Protein: CASTFGQGVRGEQYF.

The V and J genes are TRBV28 and TRBJ2-7; D not certain. The CDR3 length is 14 residues. Germline values: CDR1 MDHEN, CDR2 SYDVKM. V gave up 2 bases and J gave up 2 bases, with 10 bases separating them. The CDR3 DNA sequence: TGTGCCAGCAGTTTACCGCTGGGTGCCTACGAGCAGTACTTC. The encoded protein is CASSLPLGAYEQYF.

This clonotype showed up many times. The chain employs TRBV3-1 and TRBJ2-5; tentatively, D is TRBD1 or TRBD2 (5 bases each). Germline V gene data show CDR1 as LGHDT and CDR2 as YNNKEL (reference sequence). This CDR3 spans 15 amino acids. The V gene lost 0 bases and the J gene lost 5 bases, with 13 bases spanning the gap. The CDR3 region is CASSQDYRGGETQYF. The CDR3 region has the DNA TGTGCCAGCAGCCAAGATTATAGGGGCGGGGAGACCCAGTACTTC.

This clonotype has a count of ten or more. V gene TRBV11-3 combines with J gene TRBJ1-1; D uncertain. This CDR3 spans 13 amino acids. The germline CDR1 and CDR2 sequences are SGHNT and YENEEA. The V gene lost 0 bases and the J gene lost 1 base, with 3 bases spanning the gap. The CDR3 region is CASSLDGNTEAFF. In DNA, the CDR3 is TGTGCCAGCAGCTTAGATGGGAACACTGAAGCTTTCTTT.

This clonotype was observed many times. This chain uses TRBV12-3 or TRBV12-4 with TRBJ2-1, with D unresolved. This CDR3 comprises 12 residues. V lost 6 bases and J lost 6, with 9 bases in between. For the CDR3, the DNA is TGTGCCAGCAGGGACGACGGCAATGAGCAGTTCTTC. Translated: CASRDDGNEQFF.

About this clonotype itself: This CDR3 fails to terminate in the conserved phenylalanine or tryptophan, so it likely reflects a read error. The chain combines TRBV29-1 with TRBJ1-1, with no clear D. The V end lost 0 bases, the J end lost 4 bases, and 15 bases lay between the germline ends. Germline values: CDR1 SQVTM, CDR2 ANQGSEA. The CDR3 consists of 15 residues. Here the CDR3 reads CSVEEVRIGGTEAFL. For the CDR3, the DNA is TGCAGCGTTGAAGAGGTGCGGATTGGCGGCACTGAAGCTTTCCTT.

This clonotype was seen many times. In nucleotides, the CDR3 is TGTGCCAGCAGTTCCTACAGCGAGAGCTCCTACAATGAGCAGTTCTTC. Residues: CASSSYSESSYNEQFF. V gene TRBV27 combines with J gene TRBJ2-1, with unresolved D. V lost 4 bases and J 0 bases, leaving 13 bases between the germline ends. CDR1 and CDR2 (germline): MNHEY, SMNVEV (reference sequence). This CDR3 has 16 amino acids.

This clonotype was counted ten times or more. The chain is built from TRBV5-6 and TRBJ2-5; 9 bases are shared with TRBD1. The CDR3 covers 15 residues. Germline V CDR1 and CDR2: SGHDT, YYEEEE. V was clipped by 0 bases and J by 5 bases; unmatched bases: 5. The CDR3 DNA is TGTGCCAGCAGCTTGGGACAGGGGGTTTGGGAGACCCAGTACTTC. It specifies CASSLGQGVWETQYF.

There are many counts of this clonotype. The chain recombines TRBV6-5 with TRBJ1-5; D gene unclear. The CDR3 has 17 residues. The germline V and J ends were trimmed by 5 bases and 2 bases, with 19 bases remaining between them. CDR1 is MNHEY, CDR2 SVGAGI, per germline. CDR3 bases: TGTGCCAGCAGTCCTATTAGGCGGCAGACCGGCAATCAGCCCCAGCATTTT. Protein: CASSPIRRQTGNQPQHF.

This clonotype was seen a few times. The chain links TRBV6-2 or TRBV6-3 to TRBJ2-7; 10 nucleotides match TRBD1. The germline V gene encodes CDR1 MNHEY and CDR2 SVGEGT. The CDR3 loop spans 14 amino acids. Trimming removed 6 bases from V and 2 bases from J; junction bases left unmatched: 4. Here the CDR3 DNA reads TGTGCCAGCAGATTCGGACAGGGGGCCTACGAGCAGTACTTC. It encodes CASRFGQGAYEQYF.

This clonotype was recorded many times. The chain uses TRBV6-2 or TRBV6-3 and TRBJ2-1; the D gene is possibly TRBD2 (6 bases). The CDR3 is made up of 13 amino acids. Per the germline V gene, CDR1 is MNHEY and CDR2 is SVGEGT. CDR3 amino acids: CASGASSYNEQFF. The DNA for the CDR3 is TGTGCTTCGGGAGCTTCTTCCTACAATGAGCAGTTCTTC.

This clonotype was recorded many times. CDR3 in DNA: TGTGCCAGCAGCTTTTTGCCAGATACGCAGTATTTT. Translation gives CASSFLPDTQYF. V is TRBV11-2 and J is TRBJ2-3; unclear D gene. The CDR3 has 12 amino acids. V was clipped by 3 bases and J by 4 bases, with 5 bases between them. Germline CDR1 is SGHAT and CDR2 is FQNNGV.

This clonotype has ten or more counts. This rearrangement joins TRBV12-3 or TRBV12-4 to TRBJ2-2, with D tentatively TRBD2 (6 bases). The germline V and J ends were trimmed by 7 bases and 6 bases, with 21 bases remaining between them. The CDR3 covers 16 residues. CDR3 DNA: TGTGCCAGCAAAGTTGGGACTGGGTTGTTAGCCGGGGAGCTGTTTTTT. Its translation is CASKVGTGLLAGELFF.